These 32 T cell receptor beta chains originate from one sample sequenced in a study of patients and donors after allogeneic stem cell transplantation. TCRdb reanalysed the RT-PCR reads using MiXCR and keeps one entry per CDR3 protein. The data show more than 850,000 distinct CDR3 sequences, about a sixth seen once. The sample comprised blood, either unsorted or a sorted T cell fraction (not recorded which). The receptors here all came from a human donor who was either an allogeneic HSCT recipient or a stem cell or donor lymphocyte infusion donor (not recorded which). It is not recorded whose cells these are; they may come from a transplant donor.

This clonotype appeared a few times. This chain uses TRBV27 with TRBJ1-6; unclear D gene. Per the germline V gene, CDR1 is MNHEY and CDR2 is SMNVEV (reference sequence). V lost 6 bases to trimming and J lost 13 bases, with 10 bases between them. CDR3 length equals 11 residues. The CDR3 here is CASRTTGPLHF. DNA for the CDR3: TGTGCCAGCAGAACCACCGGCCCCCTCCACTTT.

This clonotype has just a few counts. Here the CDR3 reads CASSPSGQGMNQPQHF. In DNA, the CDR3 is TGTGCCAGCAGCCCCTCGGGGCAGGGGATGAATCAGCCCCAGCATTTT. The chain links TRBV7-9 to TRBJ1-5, with D perhaps matching TRBD1 (6 bases). Germline V lookup: CDR1 SEHNR, CDR2 FQNEAQ (reference sequence). The CDR3 loop spans 16 amino acids. V shed 5 bases and J shed 4 bases, with 18 bases lying between them.

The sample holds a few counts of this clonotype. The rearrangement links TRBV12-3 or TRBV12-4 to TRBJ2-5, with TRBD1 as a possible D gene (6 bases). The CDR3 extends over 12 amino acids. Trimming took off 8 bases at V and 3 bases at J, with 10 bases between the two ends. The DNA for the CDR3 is TGTGCCAGCGGGACAATAGAAGAGACCCAGTACTTC. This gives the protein CASGTIEETQYF.

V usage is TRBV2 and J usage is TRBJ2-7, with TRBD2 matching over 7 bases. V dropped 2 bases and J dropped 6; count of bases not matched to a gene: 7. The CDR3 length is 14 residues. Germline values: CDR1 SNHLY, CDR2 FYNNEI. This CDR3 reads CASSEWGGLGEQYF. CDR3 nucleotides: TGTGCCAGCAGTGAATGGGGGGGACTCGGCGAGCAGTACTTC.

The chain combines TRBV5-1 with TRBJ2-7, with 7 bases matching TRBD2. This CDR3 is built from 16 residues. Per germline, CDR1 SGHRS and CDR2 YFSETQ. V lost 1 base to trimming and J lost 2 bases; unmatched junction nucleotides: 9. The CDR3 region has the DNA TGCGCCAGCAGCTTGAGAAGGGGAGGGAATACCTACGAGCAGTACTTC. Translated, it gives CASSLRRGGNTYEQYF.

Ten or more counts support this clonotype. CDR3 coding DNA: TGCAGCGCGTTGGGGGAAACCTCCTACAATGAGCAGTTCTTC. Amino acids: CSALGETSYNEQFF. The V call is TRBV29-1, the J call TRBJ2-1; the D gene could be TRBD1 or TRBD2 (5 bases each). The CDR3 contains 14 residues. V shed 7 bases and J shed 0 bases, with 13 bases lying between them. The germline gives CDR1 SQVTM, CDR2 ANQGSEA.

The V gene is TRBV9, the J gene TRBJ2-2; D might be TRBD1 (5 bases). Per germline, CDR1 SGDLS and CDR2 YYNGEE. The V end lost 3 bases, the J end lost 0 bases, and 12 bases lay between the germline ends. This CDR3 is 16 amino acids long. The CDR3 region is CASSDRQNPNTGELFF. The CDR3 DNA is TGTGCCAGCAGCGACCGACAGAATCCGAACACCGGGGAGCTGTTTTTT.

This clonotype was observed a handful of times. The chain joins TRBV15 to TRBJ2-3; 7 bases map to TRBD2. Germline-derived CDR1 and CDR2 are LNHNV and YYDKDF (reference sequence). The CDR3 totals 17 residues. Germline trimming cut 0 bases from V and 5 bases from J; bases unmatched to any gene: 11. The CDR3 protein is CATSRDALWAGEDTQYF. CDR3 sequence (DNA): TGTGCCACCAGCAGAGATGCCCTTTGGGCGGGGGAAGATACGCAGTATTTT.

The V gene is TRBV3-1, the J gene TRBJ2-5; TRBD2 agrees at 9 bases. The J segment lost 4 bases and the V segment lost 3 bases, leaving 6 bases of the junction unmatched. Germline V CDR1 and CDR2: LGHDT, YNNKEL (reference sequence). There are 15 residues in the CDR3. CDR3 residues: CASSHGRTSVETQYF. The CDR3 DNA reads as TGTGCCAGCAGCCACGGTCGGACTAGCGTAGAGACCCAGTACTTC.

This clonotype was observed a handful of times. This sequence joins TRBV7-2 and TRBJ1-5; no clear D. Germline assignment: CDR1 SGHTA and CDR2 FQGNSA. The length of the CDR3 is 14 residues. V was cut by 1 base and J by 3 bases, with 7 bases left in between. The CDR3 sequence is CASSLDRNNQPQHF. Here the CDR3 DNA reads TGTGCCAGCAGCTTAGACAGAAACAATCAGCCCCAGCATTTT.

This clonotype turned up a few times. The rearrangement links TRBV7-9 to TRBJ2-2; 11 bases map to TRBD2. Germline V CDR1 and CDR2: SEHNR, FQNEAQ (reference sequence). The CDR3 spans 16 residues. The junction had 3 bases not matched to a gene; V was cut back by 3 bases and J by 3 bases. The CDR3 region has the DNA TGTGCCAGCAGCTTGACGGGACTAGCGGACACCGGGGAGCTGTTTTTT. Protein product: CASSLTGLADTGELFF.

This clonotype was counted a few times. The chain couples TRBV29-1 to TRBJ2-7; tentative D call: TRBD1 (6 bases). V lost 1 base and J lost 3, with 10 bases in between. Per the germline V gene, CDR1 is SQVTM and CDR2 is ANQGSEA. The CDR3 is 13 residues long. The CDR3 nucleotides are TGCAGCGTTGAAGGGGGACAAATCTACGAGCAGTACTTC. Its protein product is CSVEGGQIYEQYF.

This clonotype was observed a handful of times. The CDR3 sequence: CSASRLAGHPYEQYF. In DNA, the CDR3 is TGCAGTGCTTCCCGACTAGCGGGTCACCCCTACGAGCAGTACTTC. The chain is built from TRBV20-1 and TRBJ2-7, with 10 nucleotides matching TRBD2. From germline, CDR1 is DFQATT and CDR2 SNEGSKA (reference sequence). The CDR3 has 15 amino acids. Trimming took 5 bases from V and 2 from J; bases not matched to a gene: 9.

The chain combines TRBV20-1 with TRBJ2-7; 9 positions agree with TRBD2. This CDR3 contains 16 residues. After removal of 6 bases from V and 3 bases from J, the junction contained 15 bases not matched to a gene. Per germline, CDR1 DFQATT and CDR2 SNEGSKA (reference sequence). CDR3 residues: CSATGVAGGRGYEQYF. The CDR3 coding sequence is TGCAGTGCAACGGGGGTGGCGGGAGGGAGGGGCTACGAGCAGTACTTC.

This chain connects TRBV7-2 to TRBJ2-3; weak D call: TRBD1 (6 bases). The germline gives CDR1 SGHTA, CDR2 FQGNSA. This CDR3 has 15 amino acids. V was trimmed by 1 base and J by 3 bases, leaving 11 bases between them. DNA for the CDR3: TGTGCCAGCAGCTTAGTTCCGCAGGGGACAGATACGCAGTATTTT. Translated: CASSLVPQGTDTQYF.

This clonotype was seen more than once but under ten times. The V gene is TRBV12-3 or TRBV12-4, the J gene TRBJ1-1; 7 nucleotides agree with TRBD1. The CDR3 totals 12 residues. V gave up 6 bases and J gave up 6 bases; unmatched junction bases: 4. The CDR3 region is CASSGQAPEAFF. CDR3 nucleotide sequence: TGTGCCAGCAGCGGACAGGCACCTGAAGCTTTCTTT.

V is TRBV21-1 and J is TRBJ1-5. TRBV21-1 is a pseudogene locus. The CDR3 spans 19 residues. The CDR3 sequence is CASSKVAKVGSNSNQPQHF. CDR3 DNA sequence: TGTGCCAGCAGCAAAGTGGCTAAGGTGGGGTCGAATAGCAATCAGCCCCAGCATTTT.

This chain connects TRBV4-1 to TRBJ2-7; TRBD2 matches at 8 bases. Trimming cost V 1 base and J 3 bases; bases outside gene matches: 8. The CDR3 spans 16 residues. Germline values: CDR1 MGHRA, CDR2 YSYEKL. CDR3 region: CASSQGASGGIYEQYF. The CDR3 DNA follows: TGCGCCAGCAGCCAAGGGGCCTCGGGGGGGATCTACGAGCAGTACTTC.

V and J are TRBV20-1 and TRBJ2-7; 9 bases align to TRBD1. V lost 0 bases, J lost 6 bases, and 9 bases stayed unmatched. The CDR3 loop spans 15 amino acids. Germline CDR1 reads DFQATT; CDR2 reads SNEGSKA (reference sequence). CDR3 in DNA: TGCAGTGCTAGAGATGGGACAGGGCTGGAGGGCGAGCAGTACTTC. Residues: CSARDGTGLEGEQYF.

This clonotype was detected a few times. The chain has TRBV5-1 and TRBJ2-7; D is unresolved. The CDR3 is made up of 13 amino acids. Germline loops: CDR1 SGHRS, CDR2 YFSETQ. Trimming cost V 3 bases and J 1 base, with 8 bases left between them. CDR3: CASSSLNSYEQYF. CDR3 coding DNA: TGCGCCAGCAGCTCTCTCAATTCCTACGAGCAGTACTTC.

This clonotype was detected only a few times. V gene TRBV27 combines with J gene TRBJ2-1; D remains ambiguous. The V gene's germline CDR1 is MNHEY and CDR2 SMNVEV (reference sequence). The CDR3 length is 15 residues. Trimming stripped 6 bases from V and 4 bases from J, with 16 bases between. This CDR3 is CASRQDPPPYNEQFF. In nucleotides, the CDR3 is TGTGCCAGCAGGCAAGACCCCCCCCCATACAATGAGCAGTTCTTC.

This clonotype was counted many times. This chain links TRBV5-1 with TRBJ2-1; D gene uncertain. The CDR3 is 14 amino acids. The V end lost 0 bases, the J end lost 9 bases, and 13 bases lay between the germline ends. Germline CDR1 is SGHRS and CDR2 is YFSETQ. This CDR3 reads CASSLARDNREQFF. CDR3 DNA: TGCGCCAGCAGCTTGGCCAGAGACAACCGTGAGCAGTTCTTC.

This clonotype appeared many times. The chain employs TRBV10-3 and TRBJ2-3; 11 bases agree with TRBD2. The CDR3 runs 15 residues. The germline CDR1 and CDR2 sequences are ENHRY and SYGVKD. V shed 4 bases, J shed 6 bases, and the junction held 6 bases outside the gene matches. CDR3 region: CAISALAGGPDTQYF. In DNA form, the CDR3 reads TGTGCCATCAGTGCGCTAGCGGGAGGTCCCGATACGCAGTATTTT.

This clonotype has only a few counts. The CDR3 reads CASSQDRGGIDTQYF. CDR3 coding DNA: TGTGCCAGCAGCCAAGATAGAGGGGGGATAGATACGCAGTATTTT. The J gene is TRBJ2-3, the V gene TRBV3-1; D is perhaps TRBD1 or TRBD2 (6 bases each). Germline V gene sequence: CDR1 LGHDT, CDR2 YNNKEL (reference sequence). V dropped 0 bases and J dropped 5 bases, with 12 bases sitting between them. This CDR3 is built from 15 residues.

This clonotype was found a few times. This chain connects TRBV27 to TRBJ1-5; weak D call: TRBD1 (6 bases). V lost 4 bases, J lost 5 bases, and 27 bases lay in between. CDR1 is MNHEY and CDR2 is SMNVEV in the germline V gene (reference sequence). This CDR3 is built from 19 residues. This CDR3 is CASSSRRGAQRIGYQPQHF. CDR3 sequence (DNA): TGTGCCAGCAGTTCGAGGAGGGGGGCGCAAAGAATAGGGTATCAGCCCCAGCATTTT.

The CDR3 spells CASSLEGGGGYTF. The CDR3 DNA reads TGCGCCAGCAGCTTGGAAGGTGGGGGAGGCTACACCTTC. V and J are TRBV5-1 and TRBJ1-2; possibly TRBD1 for D (5 bases). Germline CDR1 reads SGHRS; CDR2 reads YFSETQ. The CDR3 consists of 13 residues. With 0 bases removed from V and 8 bases from J, the gap between germline ends came to 11 bases. Complete variable domain (other parts from reference TRBV5-1 and TRBJ1-2): KAGVTQTPRYLIKTRGQQVTLSCSPISGHRSVSWYQQTPGQGLQFLFEYFSETQRNKGNFPGRFSGRQFSNSRSEMNVSTLELGDSALYLCASSLEGGGGYTFGSGTRLTVV.

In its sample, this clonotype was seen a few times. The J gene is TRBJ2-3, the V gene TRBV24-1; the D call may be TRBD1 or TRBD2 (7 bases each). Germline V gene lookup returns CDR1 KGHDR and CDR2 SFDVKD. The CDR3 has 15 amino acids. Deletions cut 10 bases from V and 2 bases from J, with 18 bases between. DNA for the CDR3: TGTGCCACAGCCAGGGAGGGGGCGCCCACAGATACGCAGTATTTT. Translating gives CATAREGAPTDTQYF.

CDR3 nucleotides: TGCAGTGCTAGAGATAGGGTAGCGGGGGGAAACACCGGGGAGCTGTTTTTT. Its translation: CSARDRVAGGNTGELFF. The chain couples TRBV20-1 to TRBJ2-2; 10 bases are shared with TRBD2. V was clipped by 0 bases and J by 2 bases; unmatched bases: 6. The CDR3 has 17 amino acids. From germline, CDR1 is DFQATT and CDR2 SNEGSKA (reference sequence).

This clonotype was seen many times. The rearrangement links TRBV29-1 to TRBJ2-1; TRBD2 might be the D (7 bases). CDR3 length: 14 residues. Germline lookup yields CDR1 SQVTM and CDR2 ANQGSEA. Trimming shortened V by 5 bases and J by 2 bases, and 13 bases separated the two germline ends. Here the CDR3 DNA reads TGCAGCGTTACGAGGGGGGGAGCCTACAATGAGCAGTTCTTC. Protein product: CSVTRGGAYNEQFF.

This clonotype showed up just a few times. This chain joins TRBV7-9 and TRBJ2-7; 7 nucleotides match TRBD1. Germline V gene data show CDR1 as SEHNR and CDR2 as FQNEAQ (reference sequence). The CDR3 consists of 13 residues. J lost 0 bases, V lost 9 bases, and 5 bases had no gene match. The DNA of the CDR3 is TGTGCCAGTGACAGGGCAAGCTCCTACGAGCAGTACTTC. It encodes CASDRASSYEQYF.

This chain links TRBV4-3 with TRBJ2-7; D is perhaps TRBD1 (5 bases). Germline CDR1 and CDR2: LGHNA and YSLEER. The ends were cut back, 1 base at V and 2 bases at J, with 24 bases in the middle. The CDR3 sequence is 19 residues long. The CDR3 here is CASSQVISGSSKGPYEQYF. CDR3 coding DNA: TGCGCCAGCAGCCAAGTAATAAGTGGGTCCTCAAAGGGGCCCTACGAGCAGTACTTC.

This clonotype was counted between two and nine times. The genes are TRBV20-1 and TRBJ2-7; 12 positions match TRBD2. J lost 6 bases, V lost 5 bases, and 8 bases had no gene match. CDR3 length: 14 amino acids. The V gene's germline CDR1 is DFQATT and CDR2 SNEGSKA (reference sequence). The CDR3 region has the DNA TGCAGTGCTTCGACTAGCGGGAGAGTATCCGAGCAGTACTTC. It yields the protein CSASTSGRVSEQYF.